The next 9 T cell receptor beta chains were all read from a single sample in a study of identical twins. MiXCR was run by TCRdb on the 5' RACE reads, yielding one entry per CDR3 protein. The table lists 1.5 million to 2 million distinct CDR3 sequences, about 32% of them singletons. The specimen was cord blood. The receptor source for this set is a newborn girl in good health.

This clonotype was seen a handful of times. The chain couples TRBV5-1 to TRBJ1-2, with D possibly TRBD1 on 5 matching bases. With 3 bases removed from V and 4 bases from J, the gap between germline ends came to 22 bases. This CDR3 spans 17 amino acids. Germline V gives CDR1 SGHRS, CDR2 YFSETQ. The CDR3 loop reads CASSSYSDRTTRYGYTF. In DNA form, the CDR3 reads TGCGCCAGCAGCTCCTACTCAGACAGAACGACCCGCTATGGCTACACCTTC.

The gene calls are TRBV7-9 and TRBJ2-5; either TRBD1 or TRBD2 may fit D (5 bases each). Germline CDR1 reads SEHNR; CDR2 reads FQNEAQ (reference sequence). Trimming took off 2 bases at V and 11 bases at J, with 18 bases between the two ends. The CDR3 spans 14 residues. CDR3 sequence reads: CASSLSGASNEQYF. The CDR3, as DNA: TGTGCCAGCAGCTTATCCGGGGCAAGCAATGAGCAGTACTTC.

This clonotype came up once. The chain recombines TRBV27 with TRBJ2-7; TRBD1 matches 7 bases. Germline CDR1 is MNHEY and CDR2 is SMNVEV (reference sequence). The CDR3 contains 16 residues. J was trimmed by 2 bases and V by 4 bases; bases with no gene match: 11. CDR3 DNA: TGTGCCAGCAGTTCCACGGACAGGTATCCCCCCTACGAGCAGTACTTC. Its translation is CASSSTDRYPPYEQYF.

The V call is TRBV20-1, the J call TRBJ2-7; D call uncertain. Trimming left V 3 bases short and J 5 bases short, with 17 bases between. Germline-derived CDR1 and CDR2 are DFQATT and SNEGSKA (reference sequence). This CDR3 has 14 residues. DNA for the CDR3: TGCAGTGCTAGGGGCAGCTGGAGTAGCCACGAGCAGTACTTC. The encoded protein is CSARGSWSSHEQYF.

This clonotype was seen a few times. The chain joins TRBV7-9 to TRBJ2-7; no definite D call. The V gene's germline CDR1 is SEHNR and CDR2 FQNEAQ (reference sequence). The CDR3 runs to 13 residues. The V gene lost 4 bases and the J gene lost 4 bases, with 11 bases spanning the gap. The CDR3 here is CASSSKAGYEQYF. Written as DNA, the CDR3 is TGTGCCAGCAGCTCAAAGGCCGGATACGAGCAGTACTTC.

The genes are TRBV6-1 and TRBJ1-5; D possibly corresponds to TRBD1 (5 bases). Trimming pared 8 bases from V and 0 bases from J, leaving 14 bases between. Germline V gives CDR1 MNHNS, CDR2 SASEGT. This CDR3 comprises 15 residues. The chain's CDR3 is CASVRGPLSNQPQHF. The CDR3 nucleotides read TGTGCCAGCGTCCGGGGCCCCCTTAGCAATCAGCCCCAGCATTTT.

Regarding this clonotype: A much larger clone lies one base from this, so it may be a read error. The rearrangement uses TRBV12-3 or TRBV12-4 and TRBJ2-1; no definite D call. Trimming removed 5 bases from V and 5 bases from J, with 10 bases in between. The CDR3 is made up of 13 amino acids. The CDR3 protein is CASSVFRNNEQFF. In nucleotides, the CDR3 is TGTGCCAGCAGTGTTTTTCGGAACAATGAGCAGTTCTTC.

This clonotype has more than one count but fewer than ten. The chain has TRBV20-1 and TRBJ2-5; weak D call: TRBD1 (6 bases). The CDR3 length is 13 residues. Deletions cut 6 bases from V and 1 base from J, with 12 bases between. Germline V lookup: CDR1 DFQATT, CDR2 SNEGSKA (reference sequence). CDR3: CSAKNRAQETQYF. The CDR3 nucleotides read TGCAGTGCCAAGAACAGGGCCCAAGAGACCCAGTACTTC.

V is TRBV6-1 and J is TRBJ2-1; the D gene is possibly TRBD2 (5 bases). CDR1 is MNHNS, CDR2 SASEGT, per germline. This CDR3 has 16 residues. The germline V and J ends were trimmed by 6 bases and 10 bases, with 25 bases remaining between them. CDR3 in amino acids: CASSELTGITSYEQFF. The CDR3 coding sequence is TGTGCCAGCAGCGAACTAACCGGGATCACCTCCTACGAGCAGTTCTTC.